This record concerns one TCR beta chain sequence. Its specific antigen is unknown. No base-level quality is on record; no much larger clone is a single base apart. The immunoSEQ multiplex PCR assay was used to generate TCR libraries, with TCR-beta and/or TCR-alpha/delta assays applied to each sample. The amplified TCR libraries were sequenced on the Illumina high-throughput platform. For the original study's pipeline: Clustering and dimensionality reduction relied on pairwise TCRdist distances among GMM-specific receptors from T cells that were either sorted ex vivo or expanded in vitro. Each clinical repertoire received a mean NN-distance score, defined as the average TCRdist to the nearest 10% of tetramer-positive reference sequences. GEM TCR motif frequency was calculated as the fraction of unique TCRs that matched known GEM sequences in V/J usage and CDR3 length. Linear discriminant analysis with leave-one-out cross-validation, implemented in scikit-learn, was used to classify active tuberculosis. TCRdb re-hosts the immuneACCESS table, in-frame sequences only. Its copies lack some clones; in the studies checked, an unresolved V gene accounts for under half of them, and the cause for the rest is not known. The V and J calls and clone size are taken from that table; D and trimming were inferred from the DNA. The sample table contains 9,500 to 12,000 clones; only one count was recorded for about 93% of them. Together, the top ten hold approximately 13% of the sample.

The CDR1 and CDR2 encoded by the germline V gene (reference sequence) are SGHNT and YYREEE. The CDR3 starts with the cysteine, ends with the phenylalanine, and has 14 residues. The entry retains the CDR3 DNA only, 42 bases that are in frame from base 1. Trimming costs V 6 bases and J 3 bases, and their ends lie 16 bases apart. This sample was taken from a study of T cells in tuberculosis (dated by TCRdb to 2016 to 2018). With regard to the full study: To characterize T cells specific for the mycobacterial lipid antigen glucose monomycolate (GMM), the study used CD1B tetramers together with high-throughput TCR immunosequencing. A South African clinical cohort compared IGRA-negative adolescents, IGRA-positive adolescents with latent tuberculosis and adults with active tuberculosis, around 10 per group. PBMC from active tuberculosis patients were archived either before standard anti-tuberculosis treatment began or within 7 days of the start of that treatment.

The patients with active tuberculosis were newly diagnosed, HIV-seronegative South African adults aged 18 years or older. Confirmation of active tuberculosis was based on positive sputum smear microscopy and/or a positive M. tuberculosis culture. Immunosequencing of unsorted cryopreserved PBMC covered, on average, around 99,000 T cells per clinical donor. Results and caveats for the whole study, not just this receptor: Compared with IGRA-negative controls, TCR-alpha repertoires from active tuberculosis had smaller mean NN-distances to GMM-specific TCRs, which suggests that these TCRs underwent clonal expansion. Using GEM motif frequencies, a classifier achieved over 55% accuracy, whereas a classifier built on the diverse GMM-specific repertoire got to approximately 87% accuracy (AUROC around 0.9). The smaller NN-distances were partly driven by shorter CDR3-alpha lengths in active tuberculosis patients, and the difference for TCR-beta did not reach statistical significance. Clinical samples were selected based on which cryopreserved specimens were available, and the active tuberculosis cases were adults whereas the controls were adolescents.

The sample consisted of PBMCs. The V and J genes are TRBV5-4 and TRBJ2-7; a tentative D call is TRBD2 (6 bases match). This receptor was identified in an adult with tuberculosis. At the DNA level, the sequence is TGTGCCAGCACCAATTGGGGGGTAAACTACGAGCAGTACTTC. The encoded protein is CASTNWGVNYEQYF.